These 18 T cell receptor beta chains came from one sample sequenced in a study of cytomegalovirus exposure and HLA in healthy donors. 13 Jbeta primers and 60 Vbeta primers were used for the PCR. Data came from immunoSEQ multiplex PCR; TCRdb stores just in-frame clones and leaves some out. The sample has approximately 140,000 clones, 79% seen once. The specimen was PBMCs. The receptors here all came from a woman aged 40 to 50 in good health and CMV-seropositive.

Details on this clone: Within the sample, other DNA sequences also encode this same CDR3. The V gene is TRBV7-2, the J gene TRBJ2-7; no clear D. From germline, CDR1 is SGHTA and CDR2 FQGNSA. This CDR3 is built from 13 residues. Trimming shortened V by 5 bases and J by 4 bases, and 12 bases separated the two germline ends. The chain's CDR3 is CASSRGTSYEQYF. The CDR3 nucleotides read TGTGCCAGCAGCCGCGGAACCTCGTACGAGCAGTACTTC.

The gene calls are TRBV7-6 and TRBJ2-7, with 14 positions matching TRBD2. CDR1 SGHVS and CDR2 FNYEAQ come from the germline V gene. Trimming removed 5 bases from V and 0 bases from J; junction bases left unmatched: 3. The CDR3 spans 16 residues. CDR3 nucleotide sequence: TGTGCCAGCAGCCCTGGACTAGCGGGGGGCTCCTACGAGCAGTACTTC. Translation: CASSPGLAGGSYEQYF.

The CDR3 DNA reads TGTGCCAGCAGTGACCGCTCAGACAGGGGGCTTCAGCCCCAGCATTTT. Its translation: CASSDRSDRGLQPQHF. The chain is built from TRBV6-4 and TRBJ1-5, with TRBD1 matching over 10 bases. Germline-derived CDR1 and CDR2 are MRHNA and SNTAGT. V shed 2 bases and J 6 bases; nucleotides not matched to a gene: 7. CDR3 length equals 16 residues.

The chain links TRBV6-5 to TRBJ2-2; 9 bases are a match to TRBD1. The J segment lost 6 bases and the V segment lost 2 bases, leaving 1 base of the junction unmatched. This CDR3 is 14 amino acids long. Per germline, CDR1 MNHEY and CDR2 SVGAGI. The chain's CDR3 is CASSYRTGAGELFF. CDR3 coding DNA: TGTGCCAGCAGTTACAGGACAGGGGCCGGGGAGCTGTTTTTT.

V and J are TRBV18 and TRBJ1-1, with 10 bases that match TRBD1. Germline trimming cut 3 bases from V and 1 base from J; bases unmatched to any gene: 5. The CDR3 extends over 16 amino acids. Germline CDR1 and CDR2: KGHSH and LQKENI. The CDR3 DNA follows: TGTGCCAGCTCACCGGGACAGGGGTTTGGGAACACTGAAGCTTTCTTT. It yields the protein CASSPGQGFGNTEAFF. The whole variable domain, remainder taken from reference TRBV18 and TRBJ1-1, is NAGVMQNPRHLVRRRGQEARLRCSPMKGHSHVYWYRQLPEEGLKFMVYLQKENIIDESGMPKERFSAEFPKEGPSILRIQQVVRGDSAAYFCASSPGQGFGNTEAFFGQGTRLTVV.

This CDR3 is CASSLGAGPTEAFF. The CDR3 region has the DNA TGTGCCAGCAGCTTAGGGGCAGGGCCCACTGAAGCTTTCTTT. The chain recombines TRBV7-2 with TRBJ1-1, with D possibly matching TRBD1 (5 bases). Germline-derived CDR1 and CDR2 are SGHTA and FQGNSA. This CDR3 is built from 14 residues. V shed 1 base and J shed 4 bases, with 10 bases lying between them.

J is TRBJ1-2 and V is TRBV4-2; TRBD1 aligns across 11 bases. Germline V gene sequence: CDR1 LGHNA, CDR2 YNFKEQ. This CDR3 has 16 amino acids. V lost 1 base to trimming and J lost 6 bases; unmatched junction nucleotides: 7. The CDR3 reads CASSQGPPDRGHGYTF. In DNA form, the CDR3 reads TGTGCCAGCAGCCAAGGCCCCCCGGACAGGGGGCATGGCTACACCTTC.

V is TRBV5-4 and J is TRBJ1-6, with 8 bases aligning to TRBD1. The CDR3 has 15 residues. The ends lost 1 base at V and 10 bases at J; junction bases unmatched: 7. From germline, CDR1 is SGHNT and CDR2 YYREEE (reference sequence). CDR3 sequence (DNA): TGTGCCAGCAGCTTGACTCAGGGGGCCGGGTCACCCCTCCACTTT. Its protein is CASSLTQGAGSPLHF.

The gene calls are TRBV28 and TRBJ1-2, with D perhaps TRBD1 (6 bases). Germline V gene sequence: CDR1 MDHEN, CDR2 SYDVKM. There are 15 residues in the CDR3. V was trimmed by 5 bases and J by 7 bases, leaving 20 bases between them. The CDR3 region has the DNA TGTGCCAGCAGTCCCGGCTCCACAGGGCAAACTGGCTACACCTTC. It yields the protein CASSPGSTGQTGYTF.

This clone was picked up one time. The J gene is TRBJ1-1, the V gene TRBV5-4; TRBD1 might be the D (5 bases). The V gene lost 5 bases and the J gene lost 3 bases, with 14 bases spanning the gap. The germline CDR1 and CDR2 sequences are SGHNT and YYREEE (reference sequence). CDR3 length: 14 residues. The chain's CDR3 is CASRITGGDTEAFF. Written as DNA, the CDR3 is TGTGCCAGCAGGATAACGGGAGGGGACACTGAAGCTTTCTTT.

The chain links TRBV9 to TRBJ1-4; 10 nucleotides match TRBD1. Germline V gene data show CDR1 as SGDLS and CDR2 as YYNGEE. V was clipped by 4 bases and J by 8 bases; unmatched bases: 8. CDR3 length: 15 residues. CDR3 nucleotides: TGTGCCAGCAGCCACTGGACAGGGGGGGAGGAAAAACTGTTTTTT. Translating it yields CASSHWTGGEEKLFF.

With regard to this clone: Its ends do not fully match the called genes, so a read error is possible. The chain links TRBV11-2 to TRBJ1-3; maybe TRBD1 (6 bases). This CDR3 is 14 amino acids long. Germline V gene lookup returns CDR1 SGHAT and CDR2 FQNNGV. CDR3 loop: CASRRQDSGNSIYF. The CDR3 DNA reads TGTGCCAGCAGACGACAGGACTCTGGAAACTCCATATATTTT.

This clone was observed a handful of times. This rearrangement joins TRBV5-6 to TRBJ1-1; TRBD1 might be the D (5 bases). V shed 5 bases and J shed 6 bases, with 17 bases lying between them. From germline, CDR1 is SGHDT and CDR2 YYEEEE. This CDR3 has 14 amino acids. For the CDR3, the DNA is TGTGCCAGCAGTCGTATTGGGGAAGGGGCTGAAGCTTTCTTT. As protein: CASSRIGEGAEAFF.

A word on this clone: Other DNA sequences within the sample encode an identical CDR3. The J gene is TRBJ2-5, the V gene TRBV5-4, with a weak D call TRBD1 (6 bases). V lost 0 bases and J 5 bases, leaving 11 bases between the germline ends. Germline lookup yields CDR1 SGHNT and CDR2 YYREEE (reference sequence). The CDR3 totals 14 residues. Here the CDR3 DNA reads TGTGCCAGCAGCTTGGTTGGGGGCGGGGAGACCCAGTACTTC. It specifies CASSLVGGGETQYF.

As DNA, the CDR3 is TGTGCCAGCAGCCAAGGGGGACTGACAATCACAGATACGCAGTATTTT. It translates to CASSQGGLTITDTQYF. The genes are TRBV4-2 and TRBJ2-3; perhaps TRBD2 as D (6 bases). The CDR3 runs to 16 residues. V was shortened by 1 base and J by 2 bases, with 13 bases between the two germline ends. Germline V gene lookup returns CDR1 LGHNA and CDR2 YNFKEQ.

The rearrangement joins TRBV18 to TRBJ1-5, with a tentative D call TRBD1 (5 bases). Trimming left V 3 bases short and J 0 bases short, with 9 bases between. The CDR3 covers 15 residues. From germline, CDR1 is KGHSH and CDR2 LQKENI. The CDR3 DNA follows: TGTGCCAGCTCACCGGGGGGGTCTAGCAATCAGCCCCAGCATTTT. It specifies CASSPGGSSNQPQHF.

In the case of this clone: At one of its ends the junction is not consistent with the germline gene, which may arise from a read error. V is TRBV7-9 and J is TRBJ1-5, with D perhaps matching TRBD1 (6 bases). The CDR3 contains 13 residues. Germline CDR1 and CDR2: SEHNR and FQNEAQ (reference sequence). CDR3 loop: CSSSLQGNQPQHF. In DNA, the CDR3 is TGTTCCAGCAGCTTACAGGGAAATCAGCCCCAGCATTTT.

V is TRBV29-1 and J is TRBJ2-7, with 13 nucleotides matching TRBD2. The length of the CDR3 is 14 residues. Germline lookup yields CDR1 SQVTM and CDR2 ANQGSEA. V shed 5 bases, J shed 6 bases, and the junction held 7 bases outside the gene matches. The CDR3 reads CSVKGLAGEGEQYF. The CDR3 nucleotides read TGCAGCGTTAAAGGACTAGCGGGGGAAGGCGAGCAGTACTTC.